This T cell receptor beta chain was recovered during a study of blood T cell repertoires in COVID-19. Study-level background: Acute and convalescent COVID-19 samples came from the United States, Italy and Spain.

The method was immunoSEQ multiplex PCR; TCRdb's version includes in-frame clones alone and lacks a portion of them. The data show some 150,000 clones, approximately 84% seen once. In germline, CDR1 is MNHEY, CDR2 SMNVEV (reference sequence). The CDR3 loop spans 13 amino acids. Trimming removed 5 bases from V and 4 bases from J; junction bases left unmatched: 4. This clonotype was obtained from a man between 65 and 85 years old with acute or convalescent COVID-19. Input material: peripheral blood. This sequence joins TRBV27 and TRBJ1-2; 7 positions match TRBD1. CDR3 region: CASSQGTVYGYTF. Written as DNA, the CDR3 is TGTGCCAGCAGTCAGGGGACAGTCTATGGCTACACCTTC.